The source of this TCR beta chain is a study of cytomegalovirus exposure and HLA in healthy donors. It was with 60 Vbeta and 13 Jbeta primers that the PCR ran. The assay was immunoSEQ multiplex PCR, and TCRdb's table has in-frame clones only and misses some. The data contain roughly 80,000 clones, more than 80% of them singletons. This clone was observed a single time. Its matching antigen is unknown. Study results and caveats: The study put 160 or so TCR beta chains on its list as cytomegalovirus-associated.

The V gene's germline CDR1 is MDHEN and CDR2 SYDVKM. The CDR3 totals 14 residues. The V and J ends lost 2 bases and 1 base respectively, with 5 bases between them. This sequence originates from a woman in her 30s in good health and CMV-seronegative. Sequenced sample: PBMCs. The chain is built from TRBV28 and TRBJ2-2; D not certain. CDR3 sequence: CASSLIRNTGELFF. For the CDR3, the DNA is TGTGCCAGCAGTTTAATCAGGAACACCGGGGAGCTGTTTTTT.